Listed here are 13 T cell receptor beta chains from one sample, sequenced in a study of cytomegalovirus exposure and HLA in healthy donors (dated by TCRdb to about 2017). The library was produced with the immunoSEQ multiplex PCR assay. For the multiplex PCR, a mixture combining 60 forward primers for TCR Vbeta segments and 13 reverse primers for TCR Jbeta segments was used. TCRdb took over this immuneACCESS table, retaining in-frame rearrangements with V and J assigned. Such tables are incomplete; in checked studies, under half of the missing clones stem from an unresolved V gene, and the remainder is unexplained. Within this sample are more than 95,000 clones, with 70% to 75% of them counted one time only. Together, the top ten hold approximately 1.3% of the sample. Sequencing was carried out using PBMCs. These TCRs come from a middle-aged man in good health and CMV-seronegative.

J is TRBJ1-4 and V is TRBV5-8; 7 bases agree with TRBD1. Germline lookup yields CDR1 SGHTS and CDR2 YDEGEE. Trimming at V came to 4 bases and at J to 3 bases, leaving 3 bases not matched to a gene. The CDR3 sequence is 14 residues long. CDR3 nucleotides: TGTGCCAGCAGCCCAGGGGGAGCTAATGAAAAACTGTTTTTT. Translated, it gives CASSPGGANEKLFF.

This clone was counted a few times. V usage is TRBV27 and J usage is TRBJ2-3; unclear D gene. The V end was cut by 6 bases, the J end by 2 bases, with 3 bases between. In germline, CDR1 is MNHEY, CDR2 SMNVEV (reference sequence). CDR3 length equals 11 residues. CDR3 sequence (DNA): TGTGCCAGCAGCCACACAGATACGCAGTATTTT. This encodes CASSHTDTQYF.

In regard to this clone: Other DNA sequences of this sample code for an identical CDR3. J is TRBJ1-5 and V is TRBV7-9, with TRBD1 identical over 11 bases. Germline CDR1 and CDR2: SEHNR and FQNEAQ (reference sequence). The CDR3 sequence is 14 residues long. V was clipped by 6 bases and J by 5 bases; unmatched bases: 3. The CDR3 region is CASSRTGGDQPQHF. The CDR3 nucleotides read TGTGCCAGCAGTAGGACAGGGGGCGATCAGCCCCAGCATTTT.

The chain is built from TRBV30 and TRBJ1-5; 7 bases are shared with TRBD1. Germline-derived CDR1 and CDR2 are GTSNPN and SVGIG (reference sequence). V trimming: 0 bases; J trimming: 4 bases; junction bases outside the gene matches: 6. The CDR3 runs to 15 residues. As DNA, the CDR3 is TGTGCCTGGAGTGTAACACAGGGGCTGAATCAGCCCCAGCATTTT. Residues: CAWSVTQGLNQPQHF.

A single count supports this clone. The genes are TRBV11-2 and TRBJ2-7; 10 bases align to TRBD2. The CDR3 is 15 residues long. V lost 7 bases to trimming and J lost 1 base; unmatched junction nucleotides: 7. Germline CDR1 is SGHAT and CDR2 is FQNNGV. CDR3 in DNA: TGTGCCAGCAATGGGCGGACTAGCGGTTCCTACGAGCAGTACTTC. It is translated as CASNGRTSGSYEQYF.

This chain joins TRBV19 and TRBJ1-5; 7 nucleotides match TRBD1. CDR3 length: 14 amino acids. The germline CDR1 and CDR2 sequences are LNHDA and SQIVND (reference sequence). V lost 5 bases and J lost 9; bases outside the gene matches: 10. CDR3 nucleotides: TGTGCCAGTAGTCTCAGGGACAGCCCGAGGCCCCAGCATTTT. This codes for CASSLRDSPRPQHF.

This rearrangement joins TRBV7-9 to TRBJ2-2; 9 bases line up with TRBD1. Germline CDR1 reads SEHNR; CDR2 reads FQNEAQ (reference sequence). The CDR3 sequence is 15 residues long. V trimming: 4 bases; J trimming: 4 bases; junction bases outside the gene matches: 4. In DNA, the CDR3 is TGTGCCAGCAGCTCCGGGACAGGGTCCACCGGGGAGCTGTTTTTT. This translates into CASSSGTGSTGELFF.

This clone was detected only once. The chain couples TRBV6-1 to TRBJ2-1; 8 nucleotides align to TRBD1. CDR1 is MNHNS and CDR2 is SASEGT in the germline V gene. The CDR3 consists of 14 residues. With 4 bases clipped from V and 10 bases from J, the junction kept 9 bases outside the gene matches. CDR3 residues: CASSVQGALGEQFF. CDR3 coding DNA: TGTGCCAGCAGTGTTCAGGGGGCGCTTGGGGAGCAGTTCTTC.

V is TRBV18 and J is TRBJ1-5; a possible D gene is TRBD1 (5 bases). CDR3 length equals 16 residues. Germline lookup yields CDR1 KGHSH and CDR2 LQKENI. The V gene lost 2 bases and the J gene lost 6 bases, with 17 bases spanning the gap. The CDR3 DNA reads TGTGCCAGCTCACCAATGACGCGTGGGGCCGCTCAGCCCCAGCATTTT. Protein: CASSPMTRGAAQPQHF.

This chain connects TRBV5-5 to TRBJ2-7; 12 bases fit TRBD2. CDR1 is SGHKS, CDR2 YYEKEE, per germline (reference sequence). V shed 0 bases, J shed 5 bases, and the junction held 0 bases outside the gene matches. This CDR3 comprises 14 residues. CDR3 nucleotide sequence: TGTGCCAGCAGCTTGGGACTAGCGGGGGACGAGCAGTACTTC. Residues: CASSLGLAGDEQYF.

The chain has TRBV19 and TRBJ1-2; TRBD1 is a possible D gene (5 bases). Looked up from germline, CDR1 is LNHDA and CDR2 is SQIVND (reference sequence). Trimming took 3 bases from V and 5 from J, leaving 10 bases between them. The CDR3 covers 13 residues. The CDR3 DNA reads TGTGCCAGTAGTATTGTAGGGGATTATGGCTACACCTTC. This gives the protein CASSIVGDYGYTF.

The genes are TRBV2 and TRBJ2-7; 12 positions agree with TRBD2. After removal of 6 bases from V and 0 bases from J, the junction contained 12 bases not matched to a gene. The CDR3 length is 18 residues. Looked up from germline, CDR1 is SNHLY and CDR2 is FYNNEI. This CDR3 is CASRVGLAGAVSSYEQYF. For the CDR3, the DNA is TGTGCCAGCAGGGTGGGACTAGCGGGTGCCGTTAGCTCCTACGAGCAGTACTTC.

CDR3 region: CASSFPRGSRGEQYF. The DNA of the CDR3 is TGTGCCAGCAGCTTCCCCCGAGGGAGCCGGGGAGAGCAGTACTTC. The chain combines TRBV11-2 with TRBJ2-7; tentative D call: TRBD2 (5 bases). V was pared by 3 bases and J by 7 bases, with 19 bases between. This CDR3 region has 15 residues. Per the germline V gene, CDR1 is SGHAT and CDR2 is FQNNGV.